One sample yielded the 21 T cell receptor beta chains listed below, sequenced in a study of blood T cell repertoires in COVID-19. Assay: immunoSEQ multiplex PCR; the TCRdb copy retains only in-frame clones and omits some. The sample lists fewer than 200,000 clones, about 80% seen once, with approximately 8% in the top ten. Sequenced input: peripheral blood. The source is a man aged 60-69 years with acute or convalescent COVID-19.

This clone has just a few counts. The V gene is TRBV2, the J gene TRBJ1-2, with 9 bases lining up with TRBD1. The CDR3 extends over 15 amino acids. CDR1 SNHLY and CDR2 FYNNEI come from the germline V gene. Trimming at V came to 1 base and at J to 4 bases, leaving 4 bases not matched to a gene. CDR3 DNA sequence: TGTGCCAGCAGTGAAGACAGGGGGCTTATCTATGGCTACACCTTC. It codes for CASSEDRGLIYGYTF. Full variable domain (outside the CDR3, taken from reference TRBV2 and TRBJ1-2): EPEVTQTPSHQVTQMGQEVILRCVPISNHLYFYWYRQILGQKVEFLVSFYNNEISEKSEIFDDQFSVERPDGSNFTLKIRSTKLEDSAMYFCASSEDRGLIYGYTFGSGTRLTVV.

J is TRBJ1-2 and V is TRBV27; 9 bases line up with TRBD1. V gave up 6 bases and J gave up 4 bases; unmatched junction bases: 9. The germline gives CDR1 MNHEY, CDR2 SMNVEV (reference sequence). The CDR3 contains 15 residues. CDR3 region: CASSAGTGIVYGYTF. The CDR3 DNA reads TGTGCCAGCAGCGCCGGGACAGGGATTGTCTATGGCTACACCTTC.

The genes are TRBV9 and TRBJ2-5; 7 bases line up with TRBD1. Trimming cost V 3 bases and J 4 bases; bases outside gene matches: 9. CDR3 length equals 15 residues. Per the germline V gene, CDR1 is SGDLS and CDR2 is YYNGEE. The CDR3 coding sequence is TGTGCCAGCAGCGAGGAGACAGGGTTGGGAGAGACCCAGTACTTC. Translated: CASSEETGLGETQYF.

The CDR3 spells CASSVASSGANVLTF. CDR3 DNA: TGTGCCAGCAGCGTCGCGAGCTCTGGGGCCAACGTCCTGACTTTC. The chain links TRBV9 to TRBJ2-6; D gene unclear. The CDR3 runs 15 residues. Trimming took 2 bases from V and 0 from J, leaving 6 bases between them. Germline-derived CDR1 and CDR2 are SGDLS and YYNGEE.

The chain uses TRBV6-5 and TRBJ1-4, with a weak D call TRBD1 (6 bases). Germline V gene data show CDR1 as MNHEY and CDR2 as SVGAGI. V gave up 7 bases and J gave up 7 bases, with 16 bases separating them. This CDR3 has 14 amino acids. The CDR3 spells CASKEGGLGEKLFF. The DNA of the CDR3 is TGTGCCAGCAAAGAGGGGGGGTTAGGTGAAAAACTGTTTTTT.

The chain links TRBV7-7 to TRBJ2-3; no reliable D call. The CDR3 loop spans 16 amino acids. Trimming took off 3 bases at V and 0 bases at J, with 13 bases between the two ends. Germline V CDR1 and CDR2: SSHAT, FNYEAQ (reference sequence). The CDR3 is CASSLQAGTSTDTQYF. For the CDR3, the DNA is TGTGCCAGCAGCTTGCAGGCAGGAACTAGCACAGATACGCAGTATTTT.

This clone has a single count. This chain connects TRBV19 to TRBJ2-7; 9 bases agree with TRBD1. The CDR3 is 13 residues long. Per germline, CDR1 LNHDA and CDR2 SQIVND (reference sequence). The V and J ends lost 6 bases and 7 bases, in that order; junction bases with no gene match: 7. DNA for the CDR3: TGTGCCAGTAGGATGGACAGGGGCGGAGAGCAGTACTTC. Its protein is CASRMDRGGEQYF.

V and J are TRBV4-2 and TRBJ2-7, with 8 nucleotides matching TRBD2. The CDR3 is made up of 14 amino acids. CDR1 and CDR2 from the germline V gene are LGHNA and YNFKEQ. V trimming: 1 base; J trimming: 2 bases; junction bases outside the gene matches: 1. The CDR3 DNA reads TGTGCCAGCAGCCAAGCAGCGGGGGCCTACGAGCAGTACTTC. Protein product: CASSQAAGAYEQYF.

The V call is TRBV6-5, the J call TRBJ1-2, with a possible D match to TRBD1 (6 bases). Trimming took off 7 bases at V and 6 bases at J, with 18 bases between the two ends. This CDR3 region has 14 residues. Germline V lookup: CDR1 MNHEY, CDR2 SVGAGI. The CDR3 here is CASNPQGLGDGYTF. The CDR3, as DNA: TGTGCCAGCAACCCTCAGGGGCTGGGTGATGGCTACACCTTC.

The table lists this clone with a few counts. Within the sample, other DNA sequences also encode this same CDR3. The chain uses TRBV3-1 (or the pseudogene TRBV3-2) and TRBJ2-1; 8 positions agree with TRBD2. Per the germline V gene, CDR1 is LGHDT and CDR2 is YNNKEL (reference sequence). The CDR3 has 16 residues. The V segment lost 3 bases and the J segment 3 bases; nucleotides outside the gene matches: 7. The DNA of the CDR3 is TGTGCCAGCAGCCACTCAGAGCGGGGGAGCTACAATGAGCAGTTCTTC. Protein sequence: CASSHSERGSYNEQFF.

The CDR3 nucleotides are TGCGCCAGCAGCTTGTCCGGGACAGTGGCCAACTCCTACGAGCAGTACTTC. This codes for CASSLSGTVANSYEQYF. This chain joins TRBV5-1 and TRBJ2-7; 7 bases fit TRBD1. Germline V gene lookup returns CDR1 SGHRS and CDR2 YFSETQ. CDR3 size: 17 residues. Trimming at V came to 1 base and at J to 0 bases, leaving 10 bases not matched to a gene.

V and J are TRBV27 and TRBJ1-2; TRBD1 agrees at 8 bases. There are 14 residues in the CDR3. Germline V CDR1 and CDR2: MNHEY, SMNVEV (reference sequence). With 4 bases clipped from V and 8 bases from J, the junction kept 9 bases outside the gene matches. The CDR3 loop is CASSSPGQGRGYTF. As DNA, the CDR3 is TGTGCCAGCAGTTCACCCGGACAGGGCAGGGGCTACACCTTC.

In its sample, this clone was seen once. The chain recombines TRBV4-1 with TRBJ2-1; 8 nucleotides match TRBD1. V was clipped by 3 bases and J by 10 bases; unmatched bases: 8. The CDR3 extends over 14 amino acids. CDR1 is MGHRA, CDR2 YSYEKL, per germline. The CDR3 loop reads CASSHFQGAGEQFF. The CDR3 region has the DNA TGCGCCAGCAGCCATTTTCAGGGGGCGGGCGAGCAGTTCTTC.

The genes are TRBV27 and TRBJ2-7, with unresolved D. The CDR3 consists of 14 residues. Looked up from germline, CDR1 is MNHEY and CDR2 is SMNVEV (reference sequence). With 7 bases removed from V and 7 bases from J, the gap between germline ends came to 20 bases. CDR3 in amino acids: CASKPPSEVEEQYF. The CDR3 DNA reads as TGTGCCAGCAAACCCCCCTCCGAGGTGGAGGAGCAGTACTTC.

The chain uses TRBV30 and TRBJ2-7; 12 bases match TRBD1. Germline V lookup: CDR1 GTSNPN, CDR2 SVGIG (reference sequence). The CDR3 consists of 14 residues. V shed 2 bases, J shed 7 bases, and the junction held 6 bases outside the gene matches. The CDR3 nucleotides read TGTGCCTGGAGTTGGGACAGGGGGCTAGTAGAGCAGTACTTC. Translated: CAWSWDRGLVEQYF.

This chain uses TRBV27 with TRBJ1-5, with D possibly matching TRBD1 (6 bases). This CDR3 spans 14 amino acids. In germline, CDR1 is MNHEY, CDR2 SMNVEV (reference sequence). Trimming removed 4 bases at V and 5 bases at J, with 12 bases between. The CDR3 reads CASSSGKGDQPQHF. CDR3 in DNA: TGTGCCAGCAGTTCAGGAAAGGGGGATCAGCCCCAGCATTTT.

The gene calls are TRBV18 and TRBJ1-2, with TRBD1 as a possible D gene (5 bases). This CDR3 is 13 amino acids long. Germline V CDR1 and CDR2: KGHSH, LQKENI. Between the trimmed V and J ends, which lost 2 bases and 5 bases, there was a span of 9 bases. The CDR3 protein is CASSPATDYGYTF. The CDR3 region has the DNA TGTGCCAGCTCACCAGCGACAGATTATGGCTACACCTTC. Together with reference TRBV18 and TRBJ1-2, the CDR3 gives the full variable domain: NAGVMQNPRHLVRRRGQEARLRCSPMKGHSHVYWYRQLPEEGLKFMVYLQKENIIDESGMPKERFSAEFPKEGPSILRIQQVVRGDSAAYFCASSPATDYGYTFGSGTRLTVV.

The table lists this clone with a count of one. The genes are TRBV4-3 and TRBJ2-3, with D hard to call. Germline V gene data show CDR1 as LGHNA and CDR2 as YSLEER. The V end lost 1 base, the J end lost 3 bases, and 14 bases lay between the germline ends. The CDR3 length is 16 residues. The CDR3 reads CASSQGQLGGTDTQYF. The CDR3 DNA sequence: TGCGCCAGCAGCCAAGGACAACTCGGTGGTACAGATACGCAGTATTTT.

The CDR3 protein is CASTPGGGTELFF. The CDR3 nucleotides read TGTGCCAGTACTCCAGGAGGAGGGACGGAGCTGTTTTTT. The chain links TRBV19 to TRBJ2-2, with D possibly being TRBD2 (6 bases). Germline loops: CDR1 LNHDA, CDR2 SQIVND (reference sequence). The ends were cut back, 7 bases at V and 10 bases at J, with 16 bases in the middle. The CDR3 length is 13 residues.

Concerning this clone: At one end the junction does not follow the germline gene, possibly because of a read error. The chain joins TRBV24-1 to TRBJ2-7; D is possibly TRBD1 (5 bases). This CDR3 contains 14 residues. Germline CDR1 is KGHDR and CDR2 is SFDVKD. CDR3 DNA: TGTGCCACAAGTGATGGGCAAGGGGTCTACGAGCAGTACTTC. Amino acids: CATSDGQGVYEQYF.

This clone was picked up a small number of times. The V gene is TRBV7-2, the J gene TRBJ2-7; the D gene is possibly TRBD2 (6 bases). The CDR3 is 16 amino acids. V gave up 5 bases and J gave up 4 bases, with 21 bases separating them. Germline CDR1 is SGHTA and CDR2 is FQGNSA. The CDR3 DNA sequence: TGTGCCAGCAGCCTCGAGACGGGGCGGGGCCGATACGAGCAGTACTTC. Its translation is CASSLETGRGRYEQYF.